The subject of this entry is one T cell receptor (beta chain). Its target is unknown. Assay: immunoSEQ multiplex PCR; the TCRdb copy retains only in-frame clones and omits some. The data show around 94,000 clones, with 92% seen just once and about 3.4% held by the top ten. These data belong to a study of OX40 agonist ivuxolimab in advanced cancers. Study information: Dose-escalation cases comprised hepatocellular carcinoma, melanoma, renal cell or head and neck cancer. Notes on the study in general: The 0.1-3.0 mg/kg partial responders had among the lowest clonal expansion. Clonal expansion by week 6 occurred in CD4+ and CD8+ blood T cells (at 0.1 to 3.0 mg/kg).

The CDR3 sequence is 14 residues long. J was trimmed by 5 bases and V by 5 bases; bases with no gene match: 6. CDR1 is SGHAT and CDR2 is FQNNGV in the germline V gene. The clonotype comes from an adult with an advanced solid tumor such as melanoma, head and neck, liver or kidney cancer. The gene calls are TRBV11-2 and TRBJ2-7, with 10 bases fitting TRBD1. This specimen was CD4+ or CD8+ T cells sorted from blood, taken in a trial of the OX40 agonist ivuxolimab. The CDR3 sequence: CASSRGTGENEQYF. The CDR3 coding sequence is TGTGCCAGCAGCCGTGGGACAGGGGAAAACGAGCAGTACTTC.